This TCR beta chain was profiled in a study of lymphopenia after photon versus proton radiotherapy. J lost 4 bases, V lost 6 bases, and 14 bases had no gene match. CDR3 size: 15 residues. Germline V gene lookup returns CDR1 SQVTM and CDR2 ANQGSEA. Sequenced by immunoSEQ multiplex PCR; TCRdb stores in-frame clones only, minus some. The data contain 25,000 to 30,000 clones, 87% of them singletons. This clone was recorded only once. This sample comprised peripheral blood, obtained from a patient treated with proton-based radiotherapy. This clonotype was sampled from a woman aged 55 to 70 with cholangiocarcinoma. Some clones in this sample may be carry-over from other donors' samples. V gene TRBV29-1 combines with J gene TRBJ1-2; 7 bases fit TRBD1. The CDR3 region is CSVGQGGRVGYGYTF. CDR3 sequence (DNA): TGCAGCGTCGGTCAAGGGGGCAGGGTGGGCTATGGCTACACCTTC.